Listed below are T cell receptor beta chains from one sample, sequenced in a study of cytomegalovirus exposure and HLA in healthy donors. Profiling relied on immunoSEQ multiplex PCR, and the TCRdb table lists in-frame clones only, not all of them. Counted here are tens of thousands of clones, around nine tenths occurring once; the ten biggest clones make up 8.5% to 10%. Material: PBMCs. The source is a man aged 25-45 years in good health and CMV-seropositive. Each CDR3 is given with its conserved first and last residue. The D gene is left open where the match is weak. Part of the rows lack a size; the others show once, few, many or a class for expanded clones.

d_gene	v_gene	j_gene	abundance	CDR3nt	CDR3aa
TRBD2	TRBV19	TRBJ2-7	NA	TGTGCCACCCCCGGGACTAGAAAGGGTCCCCCTCTGGCTTGGCCTATCTACGAGCAGTACTTC	CATPGTRKGPPLAWPIYEQYF
NA	TRBV6-6	TRBJ2-7	NA	TGTGCCAGCAACACAGACCCCTCGCACTACGAGCAGTACTTC	CASNTDPSHYEQYF
TRBD1	TRBV5-5	TRBJ1-2	NA	TGTGCCAGCAGCACGGACAGGCGCTATGGCTACACCTTC	CASSTDRRYGYTF
NA	TRBV6-1	TRBJ2-1	once	TGTGCTATCGTCGGCTCCTACAATGAGCAGTTCTTC	CAIVGSYNEQFF
TRBD2	TRBV5-1	TRBJ2-3	NA	TGCGCCAGCAGCAGACGGACTAGCGGGACTACAGATACGCAGTATTTT	CASSRRTSGTTDTQYF
TRBD1	TRBV29-1	TRBJ2-2	NA	TGCAGCGCCAACCGGGACAGAAACACCGGGGAGCTGTTTTTT	CSANRDRNTGELFF
TRBD1	TRBV28	TRBJ2-7	few	TGTGCCATCGGGACAGCTTCCTACGAGCAGTACTTC	CAIGTASYEQYF
NA	TRBV10-3	TRBJ2-7	NA	TGTGCCATCACTAGCCAGAGCAGTTCCTACGAGCAGTACTTC	CAITSQSSSYEQYF
TRBD1	TRBV11-2	TRBJ2-5	NA	TGTGCCAGCAGCTTAAATCCCGACAGGGTCCAAGAGACCCAGTACTTC	CASSLNPDRVQETQYF
NA	TRBV4-1	TRBJ1-2	NA	TGCGCCAGCAGCCAGCGTCCACGGGACACCGTTGGTGGCTACACCTTC	CASSQRPRDTVGGYTF
NA	TRBV4-1	TRBJ2-7	NA	TGCGCCAGCAGCGGGAGGACGACTTCCCAGGGCGAGCAGTACTTC	CASSGRTTSQGEQYF